A selection of T cell receptor beta chains follows, all from one sample in a study of radiation and T cells in renal cell carcinoma. This table comes from immunoSEQ multiplex PCR, and its TCRdb copy is limited to in-frame clones, with some not included. The sample yields 100,000 to 150,000 clones, around 82% seen once. The sequencing here drew on blood, taken from a patient whose treatment included radiotherapy and nephrectomy. The receptors derive from a man aged 50 or older with renal cell carcinoma. Each CDR3 is given with its conserved first and last residue. Each record gives: V gene, J gene, CDR3 protein.

TRBV29-1,TRBJ2-7,CTMSDWTGALPSYEQYF
TRBV7-9,TRBJ2-7,CASSSLTDQYEQYF
TRBV12-5,TRBJ2-7,CASGLGQGVDEQYF
TRBV11-2,TRBJ1-2,CASSLVGGPGGYTF
TRBV9,TRBJ1-3,CASSPRYPSGNTIYF
TRBV6-1,TRBJ1-4,CASTQTGAFEKLFF
TRBV18,TRBJ2-6,CASSMGQGSPGANVLTF
TRBV28,TRBJ2-3,CASSYRRSTDTQYF
TRBV14,TRBJ2-7,CASSPRPDYEQYF
TRBV7-3,TRBJ2-2,CASSLQGGAGGPSGELFF
TRBV7-6,TRBJ2-1,CASSLAPGGVIDEQFF
TRBV18,TRBJ1-5,CASSPTASNQPQHF
TRBV28,TRBJ1-1,CASGGGVNTEAFF
TRBV9,TRBJ2-7,CASSVGVAETYEQYF
TRBV30,TRBJ1-5,CAGGPGGGNQPQHF
TRBV9,TRBJ2-7,CASSSRTSVTYEQYF
TRBV29-1,TRBJ2-7,CSVGDPGGRNSYEQYF
TRBV6-1,TRBJ2-2,CASREEDSHGELFF
TRBV5-1,TRBJ2-2,CASRPGTANTGELFF
TRBV28,TRBJ2-7,CASSLWPTYEQYF
TRBV5-1,TRBJ1-1,CASSFKQGENTEAFF
TRBV27,TRBJ1-1,CASSLRFSPAGTEAFF